This TCR beta chain was found in a study of PD-1 blockade in classical Hodgkin lymphoma. About the research overall: Patients received nivolumab 3 mg/kg intravenously every 2 weeks. Regarding the study as a whole: Those achieving complete response showed baseline diversity like newly diagnosed patients. Diversity in CD4+ TCRs, unlike that measured in CD8+ TCRs, had risen significantly by C4D1.

Brentuximab vedotin exposure varied among the patients, all of whom had relapsed after autologous stem cell transplantation. The best responses consisted of complete response, partial response or progressive disease. TCRdb's copy holds only in-frame clones and misses some; the assay was immunoSEQ multiplex PCR. The table includes around 66,000 clones, 80% to 90% detected once. V was shortened by 0 bases and J by 2 bases, with 14 bases between the two germline ends. The CDR3 covers 16 residues. Germline V gene sequence: CDR1 MNHEY, CDR2 SVGAGI. In regard to this clone: What it binds is not known.

The V and J genes are TRBV6-5 and TRBJ2-7, with a tentative D call TRBD1 (5 bases). Source: peripheral blood mononuclear cells (PBMCs), taken at baseline. This receptor was obtained from a human donor with classical Hodgkin lymphoma. The CDR3 region is CASSYSKGHPTYEQYF. The CDR3, as DNA: TGTGCCAGCAGTTACTCCAAGGGGCACCCCACCTACGAGCAGTACTTC.